This entry lists 17 T cell receptor beta chains sequenced from one sample in a study of T-cell memory formation after mild COVID-19. TCRdb re-called the 5' RACE reads with MiXCR, one entry per CDR3 protein. The sample contains more than 110,000 distinct CDR3 sequences, under 30% of which appear only once. Sequenced material: PBMCs or a T cell subset sorted from them (not recorded which). The receptors derive from an adult woman who had mild COVID-19 (a few samples of this study predate the infection). Cell type and time point are not known.

The J gene is TRBJ2-1, the V gene TRBV9, with 7 bases that match TRBD2. The CDR3 has 15 residues. V lost 3 bases and J lost 3; bases outside the gene matches: 6. From germline, CDR1 is SGDLS and CDR2 YYNGEE. CDR3 bases: TGTGCCAGCAGCGATATGGGACTACTCTACAATGAGCAGTTCTTC. Its protein is CASSDMGLLYNEQFF.

This clonotype was found a few times. The chain is built from TRBV6-5 and TRBJ2-3; possibly TRBD1 for D (7 bases). The CDR3 covers 15 residues. The germline V gene has CDR1 MNHEY and CDR2 SVGAGI. V was pared by 6 bases and J by 2 bases, with 15 bases between. The CDR3 DNA sequence: TGTGCCAGCAGCATACAGGGGACTTACACAGATACGCAGTATTTT. Its translation is CASSIQGTYTDTQYF.

This CDR3 is CASSPGGETQYF. For the CDR3, the DNA is TGTGCCAGCAGCCCTGGGGGCGAGACCCAGTACTTC. The chain links TRBV5-6 to TRBJ2-5; a weak D match, TRBD1 (6 bases). The ends were cut back, 4 bases at V and 5 bases at J, with 9 bases in the middle. This CDR3 has 12 residues. CDR1 SGHDT and CDR2 YYEEEE come from the germline V gene.

This clonotype was seen a handful of times. This chain connects TRBV12-3 or TRBV12-4 to TRBJ2-3; 11 positions match TRBD2. Trimming at V came to 1 base and at J to 8 bases, leaving 2 bases not matched to a gene. The CDR3 is 14 amino acids. This CDR3 is CASSLVLAGATQYF. The CDR3 nucleotides read TGTGCCAGCAGTTTAGTACTAGCGGGAGCTACGCAGTATTTT.

Comment on this clonotype: Germline and junction disagree at one end, which may indicate a read error. This chain connects TRBV12-3 or TRBV12-4 to TRBJ2-5; 7 bases fit TRBD2. This CDR3 is built from 11 residues. The CDR3 here is CASSSSAGRVF. Here the CDR3 DNA reads TGTGCCAGCAGTTCATCGGCAGGGAGGGTCTTC.

This clonotype is deemed medium-sized (0.01 to 0.1%). This chain links TRBV7-4 with TRBJ1-5, with D possibly being TRBD1 (5 bases). V lost 1 base and J 1 base, leaving 11 bases between the germline ends. This CDR3 is 16 amino acids long. Germline V gene data show CDR1 as SGHVT and CDR2 as SQSDAQ. CDR3: CASSLVVRESNQPQHF. The CDR3 region has the DNA TGTGCCAGCAGCTTAGTAGTCAGGGAGAGCAATCAGCCCCAGCATTTT. The complete variable domain, with remaining parts taken from reference TRBV7-4 and TRBJ1-5, reads GAGVSQSPRYKVAKRGRDVALRCDSISGHVTLYWYRQTLGQGSEVLTYSQSDAQRDKSGRPSGRFSAERPERSVSTLKIQRTEQGDSAVYLCASSLVVRESNQPQHFGDGTRLSIL.

This clonotype turned up a few times. V is TRBV5-5 and J is TRBJ1-5; D is unresolved. Germline-derived CDR1 and CDR2 are SGHKS and YYEKEE (reference sequence). With 0 bases removed from V and 7 bases from J, the gap between germline ends came to 8 bases. The CDR3 is 13 residues long. The CDR3 sequence: CASSLEAAQPQHF. In DNA form, the CDR3 reads TGTGCCAGCAGCTTGGAAGCGGCGCAGCCCCAGCATTTT.

This chain uses TRBV7-6 with TRBJ1-1; D remains unclear. The ends were cut back, 4 bases at V and 5 bases at J, with 14 bases in the middle. The CDR3 runs 14 residues. The germline gives CDR1 SGHVS, CDR2 FNYEAQ. The CDR3 DNA is TGTGCCAGCAGCTCCTTCGAGCGGACGACTGAAGCTTTCTTT. This encodes CASSSFERTTEAFF.

The J gene is TRBJ2-5, the V gene TRBV7-2, with D possibly TRBD1 on 5 matching bases. Germline CDR1 SGHTA, CDR2 FQGNSA. CDR3 length: 14 residues. Trimming shortened V by 5 bases and J by 5 bases, and 15 bases separated the two germline ends. CDR3 coding DNA: TGTGCCAGCAGCCCTTGGACATCCGTTGAGACCCAGTACTTC. Its protein product is CASSPWTSVETQYF.

The chain recombines TRBV20-1 with TRBJ1-2; 9 nucleotides line up with TRBD1. The CDR3 covers 15 residues. Per germline, CDR1 DFQATT and CDR2 SNEGSKA (reference sequence). With 0 bases clipped from V and 2 bases from J, the junction kept 4 bases outside the gene matches. CDR3 protein: CSARDLGTGNYGYTF. The DNA of the CDR3 is TGCAGTGCTAGAGACCTTGGGACAGGGAACTATGGCTACACCTTC.

This sequence joins TRBV9 and TRBJ1-1; TRBD1 agrees at 7 bases. CDR3 length equals 15 residues. J gave up 3 bases and V 1 base, and 6 bases lay outside the gene matches. Germline CDR1 and CDR2: SGDLS and YYNGEE. Here the CDR3 reads CASSVSGTEHTEAFF. CDR3 DNA: TGTGCCAGCAGCGTATCCGGGACAGAACACACTGAAGCTTTCTTT.

This sequence joins TRBV4-3 and TRBJ2-3; TRBD2 is a possible D gene (6 bases). The CDR3 is 15 amino acids. Trimming removed 2 bases at V and 3 bases at J, with 12 bases between. The germline V gene encodes CDR1 LGHNA and CDR2 YSLEER. The CDR3 sequence is CASSQRGARTDTQYF. The CDR3 DNA reads as TGCGCCAGCAGCCAACGCGGGGCGAGGACAGATACGCAGTATTTT.

In this sample, this clonotype turned up a few times. The chain is built from TRBV27 and TRBJ2-1, with D perhaps TRBD2 (5 bases). V was pared by 3 bases and J by 4 bases, with 7 bases between. This CDR3 is 13 amino acids long. From germline, CDR1 is MNHEY and CDR2 SMNVEV (reference sequence). CDR3 nucleotide sequence: TGTGCCAGCAGTTTCAGCGGATACAATGAGCAGTTCTTC. This sequence encodes CASSFSGYNEQFF.

This rearrangement joins TRBV7-9 to TRBJ2-4, with D perhaps matching TRBD1 (6 bases). Germline V gene sequence: CDR1 SEHNR, CDR2 FQNEAQ (reference sequence). There are 14 residues in the CDR3. The V end was cut by 6 bases, the J end by 8 bases, with 17 bases between. The CDR3 DNA reads as TGTGCCAGCAGACCAGTAACAGGGTTTGACATTCAGTACTTC. Translating gives CASRPVTGFDIQYF.

V usage is TRBV6-2 or TRBV6-3 and J usage is TRBJ2-1, with D maybe TRBD2 (6 bases). V lost 7 bases to trimming and J lost 7 bases, with 23 bases between them. In germline, CDR1 is MNHEY, CDR2 SVGEGT. CDR3 length: 16 amino acids. CDR3 protein: CASTSQEGSEDNEQFF. The CDR3 nucleotides read TGTGCCAGCACCTCACAGGAGGGCTCGGAGGATAATGAGCAGTTCTTC.

There are a few counts of this clonotype. The chain uses TRBV24-1 and TRBJ2-1; 10 positions match TRBD2. This CDR3 is 16 amino acids long. V gave up 4 bases and J gave up 2 bases; unmatched junction bases: 4. The germline V gene encodes CDR1 KGHDR and CDR2 SFDVKD. Here the CDR3 DNA reads TGTGCCACCAGTGACCGGACTAGCGGCGCCTACAATGAGCAGTTCTTC. It encodes CATSDRTSGAYNEQFF.

Here the CDR3 reads CASSLAPPSYEQYF. The CDR3 DNA reads TGTGCCAGCAGCTTAGCCCCCCCATCCTACGAGCAGTACTTC. The V call is TRBV11-2, the J call TRBJ2-7; D is unresolved. The germline CDR1 and CDR2 sequences are SGHAT and FQNNGV. Trimming stripped 1 base from V and 1 base from J, with 8 bases between. The CDR3 length is 14 residues.